The clone carrying this T cell receptor beta chain occurred many times. This clone may be a read error of a much larger clone one base away. This record belongs to a study of metastatic and nonmetastatic thyroid tumors. Across the whole study: Peripheral blood and tumor or nodule samples from malignant and benign thyroid patients were compared.

Thyroid surgery was performed in patients who had received no treatment beforehand. In the study's own analysis: It was from CDR3 differences across clinicopathological groups that a distant-metastasis classifier for papillary thyroid cancer was built. Via MiXCR, TCRdb re-called the PCR reads. The V and J calls follow TCRdb's processing rather than the paper's. The sample includes about 32,000 clones, around 19% of them seen just once. The germline CDR1 and CDR2 sequences are MGHRA and YSYEKL. Trimming cost V 4 bases and J 11 bases, with 9 bases left between them. This CDR3 is built from 12 residues. Material: blood. This chain joins TRBV4-1 and TRBJ1-6; D possibly corresponds to TRBD1 (6 bases). The sequence was collected from a female donor with papillary thyroid cancer or a benign thyroid nodule (not recorded which). Some clones in this sample may be carry-over from other donors' samples. The CDR3 nucleotides read TGCGCCAGCAGCCCAGGGGATCCACCCCTCCACTTT. Its translation: CASSPGDPPLHF.